A selection of T cell receptor beta chains follows, all from one sample in a study of T cells after yellow fever vaccination. TCRdb re-called the 5' RACE reads with MiXCR, one entry per CDR3 protein. The sample contains a few hundred thousand distinct CDR3 sequences, around 5.3% of which appear only once. The specimen was CD4+ T cells sorted from PBMCs, collected on the day of the yellow fever booster vaccination. The receptor source for this set is a young man who received the YFV17D yellow fever vaccine. The conserved cysteine and the conserved F or W are not part of the CDR3 here. The order of the fields is J gene, V gene, CDR3 length, CDR3 protein.

TRBJ2-5 | TRBV3-1 | 10 | ASSYFQETQY
TRBJ2-2 | TRBV4-3 | 14 | ASSRSRGANTGELF
TRBJ2-1 | TRBV11-2 | 12 | ASSLDPGYNEQF
TRBJ1-3 | TRBV5-1 | 14 | ASSLEAQGSGNTIY
TRBJ2-1 | TRBV9 | 11 | ASSGGLYNEQF
TRBJ1-2 | TRBV4-3 | 12 | ASSQDPRDPGYT
TRBJ1-1 | TRBV5-1 | 14 | ASSLAGTGRNTEAF
TRBJ2-3 | TRBV3-1 | 11 | ASRSSVGDTQY
TRBJ1-2 | TRBV19 | 16 | ASSIGGGLSDPSNGYT
TRBJ2-5 | TRBV4-2 | 12 | ASSQDSGSYPLY
TRBJ2-1 | TRBV2 | 8 | ASSGLTKF
TRBJ2-7 | TRBV5-4 | 10 | ATGQPPSEQY
TRBJ2-5 | TRBV20-1 | 12 | SARAGTSLETQY
TRBJ2-7 | TRBV12-3/TRBV12-4 | 9 | ASSKTYEQY
TRBJ2-1 | TRBV19 | 16 | ASSIDSSGGPSYNEQF
TRBJ2-7 | TRBV7-3 | 13 | ASSGGTAGPYEQY
TRBJ1-3 | TRBV11-2 | 13 | ASSLVMHPGNTIY
TRBJ2-5 | TRBV4-2 | 16 | ASSQALTSGGLGETQY
TRBJ2-1 | TRBV20-1 | 12 | SAATGQGIDEQF
TRBJ1-2 | TRBV10-3 | 16 | AISGAGLLDPRGYGYT
TRBJ2-1 | TRBV9 | 12 | ASSSSGAYNEQF
TRBJ1-1 | TRBV18 | 12 | ASSPRGQGGEAF
TRBJ2-3 | TRBV5-1 | 13 | ASSFLAQSTDTQY
TRBJ1-2 | TRBV7-2 | 13 | ASSLGQVSLYGYT
TRBJ2-5 | TRBV5-6 | 11 | ASGTETQETQY
TRBJ1-2 | TRBV12-3/TRBV12-4 | 11 | ASRHRTGSGYT
TRBJ1-2 | TRBV4-3 | 12 | ASSQDRPQNGYT
TRBJ2-2 | TRBV7-2 | 12 | ASSFGGATGELF
TRBJ2-2 | TRBV14 | 11 | ASSQRNTGELF
TRBJ2-1 | TRBV20-1 | 15 | SARPTSYIGSYNEQF
TRBJ2-3 | TRBV4-3 | 13 | ASSQDFQDLDTQY
TRBJ1-1 | TRBV9 | 11 | ASSARGLTEAF
TRBJ2-3 | TRBV12-3/TRBV12-4 | 15 | ASSRGRGQRLADTQY
TRBJ2-1 | TRBV6-2/TRBV6-3 | 13 | ASSRFSSSYNEQF
TRBJ1-2 | TRBV20-1 | 10 | SASWGVDGYT
TRBJ1-2 | TRBV6-5 | 11 | ASSYMGVVGYT
TRBJ2-5 | TRBV6-1 | 12 | ASSVGTGQETQY
TRBJ2-5 | TRBV9 | 12 | ASSVGGALETQY
TRBJ1-5 | TRBV4-3 | 13 | ASSQEGTFDQPQH
TRBJ2-3 | TRBV7-2 | 14 | ASSLVGGGRLNTQY